This T cell receptor (beta chain) emerged from a study of T cell responses to AZD1222 COVID-19 vaccine. Broader study findings: There were vaccine-associated CD4 TCRs across spike, dominant at 160-218 and 743-854. Unmutated variant regions reportedly attract nearly half of all spike-specific TCRs. Just 5 or 6 AZD1222 recipients tested seropositive at baseline.

Sequencing was performed with immunoSEQ multiplex PCR; in TCRdb, only in-frame clones are kept and a portion is missing. The data hold 150,000 or so clones, with about 90% observed a single time. The V end was cut by 3 bases, the J end by 1 base, with 16 bases between. The CDR3 length is 16 residues. On this clone itself: Its antigen is undetermined.

The V and J genes are TRBV23-1 and TRBJ2-7, with D perhaps matching TRBD2 (5 bases). TRBV23-1 is flagged as an ORF with uncertain function. The sequence came from an adult who received the AZD1222 COVID-19 vaccine. Sequencing was performed on peripheral blood, taken 28 days after the second AZD1222 dose. The CDR3 coding sequence is TGCGCCAGCAGTCAGCGCCGGGCCCCGGGGTCCTACGAGCAGTACTTC. Translated: CASSQRRAPGSYEQYF.